Sequencing of this TCR beta chain was carried out in a study of T-cell memory formation after mild COVID-19. General study points: Day 37-peaking second-wave clones had unconfirmed SARS-CoV-2 specificity. Memory sampled before infection contained some responding clones, suggesting cross-reactive memory joined.

Notes on this clonotype: Antigen specificity is unknown.

TCRdb passed the 5' RACE reads through MiXCR, listing each CDR3 protein once. The repertoire has around 200,000 distinct CDR3 sequences, about 21% of them found once; the top ten carry 20% to 25%. This CDR3 is built from 13 residues. Trimming removed 7 bases from V and 4 bases from J; junction bases left unmatched: 6. CDR1 and CDR2 from the germline V gene are SQVTM and ANQGSEA. What was sequenced was PBMCs or a T cell subset sorted from them (not recorded which). The chain uses TRBV29-1 and TRBJ2-7, with 11 bases aligning to TRBD1. This clonotype was sampled from an adult woman who had mild COVID-19 (a few samples of this study predate the infection). Cell type and time point are not known. The CDR3 protein is CSASDRGQYEQYF. The CDR3 bases are TGCAGCGCGTCGGACAGGGGGCAGTACGAGCAGTACTTC.